The rows below give T cell receptor beta chains drawn from one sample of a study of blood T cell repertoires in COVID-19. Sequencing was performed with immunoSEQ multiplex PCR; in TCRdb, only in-frame clones are kept and a portion is missing. Of approximately 97,000 clones detected, about 87% appear once; the ten largest clones hold over 2.5%. The material sequenced was peripheral blood. The receptors were sampled from a man aged 50-59 years with active or convalescent COVID-19. CDR3s include the opening cysteine and the closing phenylalanine or tryptophan. The order of the fields is J gene, clone size, V gene, CDR3 protein. The size of a clone is reported for some rows only, either as once, few or many, or as a class for expanded clones.

TRBJ2-5 - TRBV7-6 CASSFRETQYF
TRBJ2-1 - TRBV2 CASSAMRSGGGNEQFF
TRBJ2-5 - TRBV10-3 CAISVSLAGGTQETQYF
TRBJ1-1 - TRBV6-6 CASSPSGGNTEAFF
TRBJ2-2 - TRBV6-2/TRBV6-3 CASSWTGSGELFF
TRBJ2-5 - TRBV10-3 CAISESGSGQETQYF
TRBJ2-3 - TRBV29-1 CSVAGGSTTDTQYF
TRBJ2-7 - TRBV30 CAWTPDRGALYEQYF
TRBJ2-1 - TRBV7-6 CASSLYSPGLADNEQFF
TRBJ2-3 - TRBV18 CASSPLASGEGTDTQYF
TRBJ1-2 - TRBV12-3/TRBV12-4 CASSPTWGDGYTF
TRBJ1-5 - TRBV10-2 CASSGPGVQPQHF
TRBJ2-1 - TRBV28 CASSYMGTGIAGGFYNEQFF
TRBJ2-5 - TRBV3-1/TRBV3-2 CASSPRTSTNQETQYF
TRBJ2-2 - TRBV5-4 CASSPGLAPANTGELFF
TRBJ1-4 - TRBV4-1 CASSPGGGPNEKLFF
TRBJ2-2 - TRBV2 CASSGQNTGELFF
TRBJ2-3 - TRBV5-6 CASSSVLTDTQYF
TRBJ1-5 - TRBV28 CASSWPLFGQPQHF
TRBJ1-6 - TRBV4-2 CASSQVRVGTGDYNSPLHF
TRBJ1-1 once TRBV30 CAWSVAGATEAFF
TRBJ2-5 - TRBV10-2 CASTSKARSLETQYF
TRBJ2-3 - TRBV5-1 CASSLLALADTQYF
TRBJ2-1 few TRBV10-2 CASSGGGHEQFF
TRBJ2-7 - TRBV5-4 CASSLPGSSSYEQYF
TRBJ2-1 - TRBV12-3/TRBV12-4 CASRTDIYNEQFF
TRBJ2-3 - TRBV10-1 CARDRMAGTQYF
TRBJ1-5 - TRBV6-5 CASRQTGLGQPQHF
TRBJ1-2 - TRBV7-2 CASSLDGRYGYTF
TRBJ1-1 - TRBV3-1/TRBV3-2 CASSFQGSNTEAFF
TRBJ1-5 - TRBV4-2 CASSQGQEYQPQHF